This T cell receptor beta chain was sequenced during a study of molecular identifiers for immune sequencing clone quantification. Broader study findings: Investigators reportedly could detect spiked Jurkat TCR RNA from one cell among some 940,000 naive cells.

Naive CD8 libraries came from about 20,000 to 1,000,000 sorted cells with 10%, 30% or 50% RNA. This clonotype was observed a few times. Its antigen is unidentified. Germline lookup yields CDR1 MNHEY and CDR2 SMNVEV (reference sequence). The V end lost 5 bases, the J end lost 4 bases, and 8 bases lay between the germline ends. The length of the CDR3 is 12 residues. TCRdb redid the calling of the PCR reads with MiXCR, one entry per CDR3 protein. The sample yields 45,000 to 55,000 distinct CDR3 sequences, just over 35% seen once. The clonotype comes from a human donor in good health. Some libraries in this study had Jurkat cell RNA spiked in. Input material: naive CD8+ T cells from blood, with Jurkat cell RNA spiked in. Subset denoted: FACS-sorted CD8+CD4-CCR7+CD45RA+ naive T cells. The chain has TRBV27 and TRBJ2-5; possible D gene TRBD2, 6 bases. Here the CDR3 DNA reads TGTGCCAGCAGTCACGGGGGAGAGACCCAGTACTTC. It specifies CASSHGGETQYF.